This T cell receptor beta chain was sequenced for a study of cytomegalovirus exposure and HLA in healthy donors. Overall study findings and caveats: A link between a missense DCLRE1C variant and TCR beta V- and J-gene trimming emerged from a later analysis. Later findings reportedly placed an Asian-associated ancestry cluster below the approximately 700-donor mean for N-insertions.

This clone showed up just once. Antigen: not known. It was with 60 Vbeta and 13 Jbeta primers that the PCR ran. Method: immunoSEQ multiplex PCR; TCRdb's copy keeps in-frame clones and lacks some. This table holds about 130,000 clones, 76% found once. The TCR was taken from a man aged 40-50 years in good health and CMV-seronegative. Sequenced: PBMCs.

The CDR3 DNA sequence: TGTGCCAGCAGGGGACAGGGGGGTGAAAAACTGTTTTTT. Its translation: CASRGQGGEKLFF. The chain is built from TRBV7-2 and TRBJ1-4; 11 bases map to TRBD1. The CDR3 spans 13 residues. After removal of 6 bases from V and 7 bases from J, the junction contained 1 base not matched to a gene. Germline V CDR1 and CDR2: SGHTA, FQGNSA.